The 10 T cell receptor beta chains in this list originate from one sample, sequenced in a study of cytomegalovirus exposure and HLA in healthy donors. Primers: 60 Vbeta forward and 13 Jbeta reverse. Measured with immunoSEQ multiplex PCR; TCRdb has only the in-frame clones, and not every one. The sample yields 150,000 to 200,000 clones, approximately 80% seen once. Material: PBMCs. The receptors here all came from a woman aged 40 to 49 in good health and CMV-seronegative.

The chain links TRBV4-2 to TRBJ1-5; TRBD1 matches 9 bases. The germline CDR1 and CDR2 sequences are LGHNA and YNFKEQ. The V and J ends lost 2 bases and 2 bases, in that order; junction bases with no gene match: 7. The CDR3 totals 17 residues. The CDR3 sequence: CASSQLDRGDGNQPQHF. For the CDR3, the DNA is TGTGCCAGCAGCCAACTGGACAGGGGTGATGGCAATCAGCCCCAGCATTTT.

This clone was observed a few times. CDR3 DNA: TGTGCCAGCAGTTTATCGGAACGGAAGGGGGCCAATGAGCAGTTCTTC. Protein product: CASSLSERKGANEQFF. The J gene is TRBJ2-1, the V gene TRBV27; 7 nucleotides align to TRBD1. The trim removed 0 bases at V and 6 bases at J, leaving 8 bases unmatched. Germline V CDR1 and CDR2: MNHEY, SMNVEV (reference sequence). CDR3 length: 16 amino acids.

This rearrangement joins TRBV2 to TRBJ2-2; TRBD1 is a possible D gene (5 bases). The CDR3 is 14 residues long. Trimming shortened V by 7 bases and J by 4 bases, and 13 bases separated the two germline ends. CDR1 is SNHLY and CDR2 is FYNNEI in the germline V gene. The CDR3 sequence is CASIQWGVTGELFF. The CDR3, as DNA: TGTGCCAGCATCCAATGGGGCGTCACCGGGGAGCTGTTTTTT. The complete variable domain, with remaining parts taken from reference TRBV2 and TRBJ2-2, reads EPEVTQTPSHQVTQMGQEVILRCVPISNHLYFYWYRQILGQKVEFLVSFYNNEISEKSEIFDDQFSVERPDGSNFTLKIRSTKLEDSAMYFCASIQWGVTGELFFGEGSRLTVL.

This chain joins TRBV6-5 and TRBJ1-2; D is perhaps TRBD1 (5 bases). The CDR3 extends over 14 amino acids. In germline, CDR1 is MNHEY, CDR2 SVGAGI. V was trimmed by 6 bases and J by 4 bases, leaving 15 bases between them. Here the CDR3 DNA reads TGTGCCAGCAGGGAAGGACGGACACTCTATGGCTACACCTTC. It codes for CASREGRTLYGYTF.

V is TRBV5-4 and J is TRBJ1-3; D is uncertain. The CDR3 length is 14 residues. Trimming shortened V by 4 bases and J by 0 bases, and 8 bases separated the two germline ends. Germline lookup yields CDR1 SGHNT and CDR2 YYREEE (reference sequence). The chain's CDR3 is CASSPGGSGNTIYF. CDR3 nucleotide sequence: TGTGCCAGCAGCCCTGGCGGCTCTGGAAACACCATATATTTT.

The gene calls are TRBV4-1 and TRBJ1-1, with 9 nucleotides matching TRBD1. CDR1 and CDR2 from the germline V gene are MGHRA and YSYEKL. V trimming: 4 bases; J trimming: 4 bases; junction bases outside the gene matches: 7. This CDR3 is built from 15 residues. CDR3 sequence: CASSPRTGAITEAFF. The CDR3 DNA is TGCGCCAGCAGCCCTCGGACAGGGGCTATCACTGAAGCTTTCTTT.

The chain links TRBV6-5 to TRBJ2-1, with D perhaps matching TRBD2 (7 bases). V was pared by 5 bases and J by 14 bases, with 13 bases between. Germline V gene data show CDR1 as MNHEY and CDR2 as SVGAGI. The CDR3 is 11 residues long. The CDR3 nucleotides read TGTGCCAGCAGTCAGGGGACTATCGAGTTCTTC. As protein: CASSQGTIEFF.

The chain is built from TRBV7-3 and TRBJ2-7; D gene unclear. The CDR3 has 14 residues. Trimming took off 1 base at V and 1 base at J, with 8 bases between the two ends. Germline lookup yields CDR1 SGHTA and CDR2 FQGTGA. CDR3 sequence: CASSLSPTSYEQYF. The CDR3 coding sequence is TGTGCCAGCAGCTTAAGTCCGACTTCCTACGAGCAGTACTTC. Full variable domain (rest looked up from reference TRBV7-3 and TRBJ2-7): GAGVSQTPSNKVTEKGKYVELRCDPISGHTALYWYRQSLGQGPEFLIYFQGTGAADDSGLPNDRFFAVRPEGSVSTLKIQRTERGDSAVYLCASSLSPTSYEQYFGPGTRLTVT.

CDR3 loop: CASSLARGGLGDIQYF. The DNA for the CDR3 is TGTGCCAGCAGCTTAGCAAGGGGGGGACTTGGGGACATTCAGTACTTC. This rearrangement joins TRBV7-8 to TRBJ2-4, with D tentatively TRBD2 (7 bases). Trimming left V 0 bases short and J 8 bases short, with 17 bases between. The CDR3 has 16 residues. Per germline, CDR1 SGHVS and CDR2 FQNEAQ.

Only a few counts were recorded for this clone. This chain links TRBV5-1 with TRBJ2-1; weak D call: TRBD2 (6 bases). Trimming removed 1 base at V and 5 bases at J, with 10 bases between. The CDR3 totals 14 residues. The V gene's germline CDR1 is SGHRS and CDR2 YFSETQ. The chain's CDR3 is CASSLRTTDNEQFF. The CDR3 DNA follows: TGCGCCAGCAGCTTGCGGACTACAGACAATGAGCAGTTCTTC.